These T cell receptor beta chains were read from a single sample in a study of T cell responses to AZD1222 COVID-19 vaccine. Using immunoSEQ multiplex PCR, the repertoire was profiled, and TCRdb retains in-frame clones only, with some absent. The sample contains approximately 70,000 clones, around three quarters of which appear only once. Specimen: peripheral blood, collected 28 days after the second AZD1222 dose. These receptors originate from an adult who received the AZD1222 COVID-19 vaccine. Each CDR3 is given with its conserved first and last residue. A D gene is named only where the DNA matches it firmly. The listing skips clone size in some rows; elsewhere it reads once, few, many or a size class.

TGTGCCAGCGCAACAGGGCCTGTCACTGAAGCTTTCTTT CASATGPVTEAFF - TRBV28 - TRBJ1-1
TGTGCCACCAGTGATCCCTTGGACAGAACCTACAATGAGCAGTTCTTC CATSDPLDRTYNEQFF - TRBV24-1 - TRBJ2-1
TGTGCCAGCAGCCCCGGACTGGAATCTTGGATATACGAGCAGTACTTC CASSPGLESWIYEQYF - TRBV3-1/TRBV3-2 - TRBJ2-7
TGTGCCAGCATGGACACGTCTAGCGGAGTGAGGGCCCTAGCCAAAAACATTCAGTACTTC CASMDTSSGVRALAKNIQYF TRBD2 TRBV13 - TRBJ2-4
TGTGCCAGTAGCCATGACAGTCTCAATCAGCCCCAGCATTTT CASSHDSLNQPQHF - TRBV19 many TRBJ1-5
TGTGCCAGCAGCTTAGGAGGGGCCGTCTCTACAGATACGCAGTATTTT CASSLGGAVSTDTQYF - TRBV13 - TRBJ2-3
TGCAGTGCAAGTCTTCAGTGGTCCAACTATGGCTACACCTTC CSASLQWSNYGYTF - TRBV20-1 - TRBJ1-2
TGTGCCAGCAGTTTAGCGGTCGTTGAGACCCAGTACTTC CASSLAVVETQYF - TRBV28 - TRBJ2-5
TGTGCCAGCAGCCAAGGGGCAGCCAGGGCACAAGGCTACACCTTC CASSQGAARAQGYTF - TRBV3-1/TRBV3-2 - TRBJ1-2
TGTGCCAGCAGTTTAACCCCGGAATACTATGGCTACACCTTC CASSLTPEYYGYTF - TRBV27 once TRBJ1-2
TGTGCCAGCAGCGGACAGGTCGATAATTCACCCCTCCACTTT CASSGQVDNSPLHF TRBD1 TRBV2 - TRBJ1-6
TGCGCCAGCAGCTTGGCAGGGGTCGGCACAGATACGCAGTATTTT CASSLAGVGTDTQYF - TRBV5-1 - TRBJ2-3
TGTGCCAGCCATCGGAGGGGCATGAACACTGAAGCTTTCTTT CASHRRGMNTEAFF - TRBV7-9 - TRBJ1-1
TGTGCCAGCAGTTTATGGCGGGGGCGTGAGCAGTTCTTC CASSLWRGREQFF - TRBV27 - TRBJ2-1
TGCGCCAGCAGCCAAGCTACAGGGGCCTACACTGAAGCTTTCTTT CASSQATGAYTEAFF TRBD1 TRBV4-3 - TRBJ1-1